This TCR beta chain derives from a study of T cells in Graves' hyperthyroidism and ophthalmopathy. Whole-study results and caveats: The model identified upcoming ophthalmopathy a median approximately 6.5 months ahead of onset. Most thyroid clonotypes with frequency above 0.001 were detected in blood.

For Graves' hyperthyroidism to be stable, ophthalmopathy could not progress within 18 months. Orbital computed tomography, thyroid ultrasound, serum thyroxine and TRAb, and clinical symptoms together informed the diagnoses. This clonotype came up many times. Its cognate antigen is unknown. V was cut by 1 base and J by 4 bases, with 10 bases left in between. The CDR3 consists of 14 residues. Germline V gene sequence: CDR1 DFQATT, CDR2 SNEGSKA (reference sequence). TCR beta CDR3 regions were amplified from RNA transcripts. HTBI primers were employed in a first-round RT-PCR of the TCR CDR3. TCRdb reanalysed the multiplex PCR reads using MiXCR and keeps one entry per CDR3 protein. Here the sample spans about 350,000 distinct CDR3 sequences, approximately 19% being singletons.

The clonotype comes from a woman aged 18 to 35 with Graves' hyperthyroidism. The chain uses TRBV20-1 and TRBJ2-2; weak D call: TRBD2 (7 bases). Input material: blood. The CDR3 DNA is TGCAGTGCTAGAGGGGGGGGCCTCACCGGGGAGCTGTTTTTT. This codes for CSARGGGLTGELFF.